This TCR beta chain came from a study of blood T cells in healthy people across ages. The germline gives CDR1 SGHRS, CDR2 YFSETQ. The V gene end was trimmed by 5 bases and the J gene end by 0 bases; junction bases not matched to a gene: 7. This CDR3 has 15 residues. With a J-beta primer mix and a sample-barcoded 5' primer, a second PCR ran about 7 to 12 cycles. One entry per CDR3 protein, called by TCRdb with MiXCR from the 5' RACE reads. The table lists 700,000 or so distinct CDR3 sequences, about 43% of them singletons, with approximately 29% in the top ten. V is TRBV5-1 and J is TRBJ2-7; 8 bases match TRBD1. Sample: blood. This receptor was obtained from an elderly man in good health. CDR3 sequence: CASRIGQGYSYEQYF. In DNA, the CDR3 is TGCGCCAGCAGGATAGGACAGGGATACTCCTACGAGCAGTACTTC.